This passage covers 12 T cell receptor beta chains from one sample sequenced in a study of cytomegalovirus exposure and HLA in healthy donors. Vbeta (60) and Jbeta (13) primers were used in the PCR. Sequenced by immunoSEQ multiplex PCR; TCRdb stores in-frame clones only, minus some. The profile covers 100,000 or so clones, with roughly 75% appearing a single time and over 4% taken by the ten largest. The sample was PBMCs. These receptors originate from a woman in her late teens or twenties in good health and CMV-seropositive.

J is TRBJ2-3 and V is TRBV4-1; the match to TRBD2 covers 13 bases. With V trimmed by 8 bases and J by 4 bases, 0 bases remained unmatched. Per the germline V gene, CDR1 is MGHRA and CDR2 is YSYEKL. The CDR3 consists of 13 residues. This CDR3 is CASGTSGADTQYF. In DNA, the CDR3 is TGCGCCAGCGGGACTAGCGGGGCAGATACGCAGTATTTT.

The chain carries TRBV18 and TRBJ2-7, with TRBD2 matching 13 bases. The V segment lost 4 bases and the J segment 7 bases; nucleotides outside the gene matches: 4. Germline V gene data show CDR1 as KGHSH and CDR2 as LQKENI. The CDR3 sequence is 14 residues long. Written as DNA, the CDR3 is TGTGCCAGCTCACTCGGACTAGCGGGAGTGGAGCAGTACTTC. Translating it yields CASSLGLAGVEQYF.

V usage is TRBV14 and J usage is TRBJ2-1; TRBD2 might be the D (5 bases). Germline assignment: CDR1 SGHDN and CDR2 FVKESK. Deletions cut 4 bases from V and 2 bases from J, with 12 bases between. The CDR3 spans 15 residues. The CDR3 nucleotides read TGTGCCAGCAGCCCCCTTTCGGGGACCTACAATGAGCAGTTCTTC. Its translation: CASSPLSGTYNEQFF.

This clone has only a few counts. CDR3 protein: CASSLRPGTGGEHEQYF. The CDR3 region has the DNA TGCGCCAGCAGCTTGAGGCCCGGGACAGGGGGCGAACACGAGCAGTACTTC. V usage is TRBV5-1 and J usage is TRBJ2-7, with 12 bases fitting TRBD1. Germline CDR1 is SGHRS and CDR2 is YFSETQ. The CDR3 runs to 17 residues. Trimming took 1 base from V and 5 from J; bases not matched to a gene: 10.

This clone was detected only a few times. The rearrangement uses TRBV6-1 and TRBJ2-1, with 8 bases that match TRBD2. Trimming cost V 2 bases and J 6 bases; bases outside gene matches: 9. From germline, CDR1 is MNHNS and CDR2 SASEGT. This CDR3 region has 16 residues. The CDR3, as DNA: TGTGCCAGCAGTGAAACCATAGTCGGGACTAGCAATGAGCAGTTCTTC. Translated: CASSETIVGTSNEQFF.

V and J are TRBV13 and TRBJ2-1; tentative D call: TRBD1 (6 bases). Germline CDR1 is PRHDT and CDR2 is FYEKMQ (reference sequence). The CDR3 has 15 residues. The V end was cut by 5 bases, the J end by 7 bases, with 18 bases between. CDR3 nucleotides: TGTGCCAGCAGCCCACCGACAGGAAAAACAAATGAGCAGTTCTTC. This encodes CASSPPTGKTNEQFF.

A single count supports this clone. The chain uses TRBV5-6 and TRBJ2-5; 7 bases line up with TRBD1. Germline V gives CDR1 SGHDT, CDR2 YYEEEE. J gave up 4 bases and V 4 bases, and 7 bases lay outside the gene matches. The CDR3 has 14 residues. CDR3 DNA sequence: TGTGCCAGCAGCCCCCCACAGGGGACAGAGACCCAGTACTTC. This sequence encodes CASSPPQGTETQYF.

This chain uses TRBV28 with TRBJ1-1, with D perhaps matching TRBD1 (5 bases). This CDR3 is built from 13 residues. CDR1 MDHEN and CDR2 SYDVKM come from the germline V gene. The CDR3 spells CAIFQGRGTEAFF. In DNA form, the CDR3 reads TGTGCGATTTTCCAGGGTAGGGGCACTGAAGCTTTCTTT.

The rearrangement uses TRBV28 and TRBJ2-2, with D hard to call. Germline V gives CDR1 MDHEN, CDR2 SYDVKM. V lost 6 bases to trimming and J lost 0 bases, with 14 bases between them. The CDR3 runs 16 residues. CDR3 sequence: CASRHSKNANTGELFF. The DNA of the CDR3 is TGTGCCAGCAGACACAGTAAGAACGCGAACACCGGGGAGCTGTTTTTT. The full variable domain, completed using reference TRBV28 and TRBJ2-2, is DVKVTQSSRYLVKRTGEKVFLECVQDMDHENMFWYRQDPGLGLRLIYFSYDVKMKEKGDIPEGYSVSREKKERFSLILESASTNQTSMYLCASRHSKNANTGELFFGEGSRLTVL.

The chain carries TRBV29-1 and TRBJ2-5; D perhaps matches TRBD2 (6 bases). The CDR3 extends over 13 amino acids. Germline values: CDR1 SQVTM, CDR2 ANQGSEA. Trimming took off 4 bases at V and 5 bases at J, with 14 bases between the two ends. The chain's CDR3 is CSVVGGAGETQYF. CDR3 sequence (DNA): TGCAGCGTTGTTGGAGGGGCGGGGGAGACCCAGTACTTC.

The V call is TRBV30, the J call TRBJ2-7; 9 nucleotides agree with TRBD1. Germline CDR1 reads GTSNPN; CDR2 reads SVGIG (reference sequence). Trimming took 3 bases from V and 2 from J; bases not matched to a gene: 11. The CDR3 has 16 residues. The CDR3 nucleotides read TGTGCCTGGAGCCGGGACAGGGACATGAGCACCTACGAGCAGTACTTC. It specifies CAWSRDRDMSTYEQYF.

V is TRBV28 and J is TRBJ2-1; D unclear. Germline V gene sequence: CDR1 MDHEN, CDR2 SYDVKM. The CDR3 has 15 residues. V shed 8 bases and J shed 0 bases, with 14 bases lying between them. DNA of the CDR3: TGTGCCAGCGGTGTGAACCCTAGCTCCTACAATGAGCAGTTCTTC. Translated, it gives CASGVNPSSYNEQFF.